One sample yielded the 20 T cell receptor beta chains listed below, sequenced in a study of metastatic and nonmetastatic thyroid tumors. TCRdb reassembled clones from the PCR reads with MiXCR. The sample lists 25,000 to 35,000 clones, just under 25% occurring once. Each patient went into thyroid surgery without having received any treatment. Sequenced sample: blood. The receptors originated from a female donor with papillary thyroid cancer or a benign thyroid nodule (not recorded which). Some clones in this sample may be carry-over from other donors' samples.

By share, this clone counts as medium-sized. This chain connects TRBV6-1 to TRBJ2-7, with 12 positions matching TRBD2. Germline V lookup: CDR1 MNHNS, CDR2 SASEGT. The ends lost 6 bases at V and 2 bases at J; junction bases unmatched: 5. The CDR3 is made up of 15 amino acids. Written as DNA, the CDR3 is TGTGCCAGCAGAAAAGGACTAGCGGGGACCTACGAGCAGTACTTC. Translating it yields CASRKGLAGTYEQYF.

Many counts were recorded for this clone. The chain employs TRBV2 and TRBJ2-1; TRBD1 agrees at 11 bases. The V gene end was trimmed by 10 bases and the J gene end by 7 bases; junction bases not matched to a gene: 6. The CDR3 is made up of 13 amino acids. Germline V CDR1 and CDR2: SNHLY, FYNNEI. This chain's CDR3 is CATKGQGANEQFF. The CDR3 nucleotides are TGTGCCACTAAAGGACAGGGGGCGAATGAGCAGTTCTTC.

This clone was seen a few times. The V and J genes are TRBV12-5 and TRBJ1-1; D is ambiguous. The CDR3 loop spans 16 amino acids. Germline V lookup: CDR1 LGHNT, CDR2 FRNRAP. Trimming took 3 bases from V and 4 from J, leaving 18 bases between them. The CDR3 protein is CASGLDKSGVGTEAFF. For the CDR3, the DNA is TGTGCTAGTGGTTTAGATAAATCCGGGGTGGGCACTGAAGCTTTCTTT.

This clone was observed a handful of times. At one end the junction does not follow the germline gene, possibly because of a read error. This chain uses TRBV5-1 with TRBJ1-1; D perhaps matches TRBD1 (6 bases). From germline, CDR1 is SGHRS and CDR2 YFSETQ. This CDR3 spans 13 amino acids. This CDR3 reads CASILTGNTEAFF. The CDR3 nucleotides are TGTGCCAGCATCTTGACAGGGAACACTGAAGCTTTCTTT.

The V gene is TRBV7-2, the J gene TRBJ1-3; 7 nucleotides agree with TRBD1. Trimming cost V 1 base and J 4 bases; bases outside gene matches: 4. The CDR3 is 15 residues long. Germline V CDR1 and CDR2: SGHTA, FQGNSA. CDR3 coding DNA: TGTGCCAGCAGCTTAGGACCACAGGGGGGAAACACCATATATTTT. Protein: CASSLGPQGGNTIYF. Drawing the rest from reference TRBV7-2 and TRBJ1-3, the complete variable domain is GAGVSQSPSNKVTEKGKDVELRCDPISGHTALYWYRQSLGQGLEFLIYFQGNSAPDKSGLPSDRFSAERTGGSVSTLTIQRTQQEDSAVYLCASSLGPQGGNTIYFGEGSWLTVV.

With regard to this clone: This may stem from a read error, because a much larger clone lies one nucleotide away. This chain connects TRBV11-3 to TRBJ2-3; 8 positions agree with TRBD2. The CDR3 runs to 20 residues. J lost 4 bases, V lost 1 base, and 19 bases had no gene match. CDR1 SGHNT and CDR2 YENEEA come from the germline V gene. DNA for the CDR3: TGTGCCAGCAGCTTAGGAGGGGCTAGCGGGCACTGGGATCATTCAGATACGCAGTATTTT. Translated, it gives CASSLGGASGHWDHSDTQYF.

This clone was seen many times. The chain recombines TRBV30 with TRBJ2-5; 8 nucleotides line up with TRBD2. With V trimmed by 2 bases and J by 5 bases, 10 bases remained unmatched. The CDR3 sequence is 15 residues long. The germline V gene encodes CDR1 GTSNPN and CDR2 SVGIG (reference sequence). The CDR3 DNA is TGTGCCTGGAGTCTCTCGGGAGGGAGCGGGGAGACCCAGTACTTC. It translates to CAWSLSGGSGETQYF.

This clone showed up many times. V usage is TRBV4-3 and J usage is TRBJ2-1; the D is unclear. V was pared by 1 base and J by 10 bases, with 14 bases between. Germline V gives CDR1 LGHNA, CDR2 YSLEER. This CDR3 has 14 residues. The CDR3 loop reads CASSQVVRAGEQFF. CDR3 sequence (DNA): TGCGCCAGCAGCCAAGTAGTTAGGGCAGGCGAGCAGTTCTTC.

This clone was seen many times. The V and J genes are TRBV5-1 and TRBJ2-5; maybe TRBD2 (5 bases). Trimming cost V 0 bases and J 4 bases, with 13 bases left between them. The CDR3 has 15 amino acids. Looked up from germline, CDR1 is SGHRS and CDR2 is YFSETQ. As DNA, the CDR3 is TGCGCCAGCAGCTTGGTACCCGGGATTGCAGAGACCCAGTACTTC. This gives the protein CASSLVPGIAETQYF.

This clone was picked up a small number of times. This sequence joins TRBV6-1 and TRBJ1-5; weak D call: TRBD1 (5 bases). The V gene lost 5 bases and the J gene lost 5 bases, with 10 bases spanning the gap. The CDR3 consists of 13 residues. Germline CDR1 is MNHNS and CDR2 is SASEGT. In DNA form, the CDR3 reads TGTGCCAGCAGTATAGAAGGGGATCAGCCCCAGCATTTT. It encodes CASSIEGDQPQHF.

This clone showed up many times. This sequence joins TRBV15 and TRBJ2-3; possible D gene TRBD1, 6 bases. CDR1 and CDR2 from the germline V gene are LNHNV and YYDKDF (reference sequence). The CDR3 totals 15 residues. V lost 11 bases, J lost 2 bases, and 20 bases lay in between. The CDR3 DNA sequence: TGTGCCGCCACCGCCAACGGACAGTCCACAGATACGCAGTATTTT. This encodes CAATANGQSTDTQYF.

This clone is judged medium-sized (0.01 to 0.1%). V usage is TRBV6-5 and J usage is TRBJ2-1, with 9 bases that match TRBD2. The germline V gene has CDR1 MNHEY and CDR2 SVGAGI. V gave up 4 bases and J gave up 8 bases; unmatched junction bases: 15. CDR3 length: 17 residues. The CDR3 sequence is CASSSRLAGTKGDEQFF. In DNA form, the CDR3 reads TGTGCCAGCAGTTCCCGGCTAGCGGGGACGAAAGGGGATGAGCAGTTCTTC.

V usage is TRBV7-8 and J usage is TRBJ2-5; TRBD1 aligns across 10 bases. With 4 bases clipped from V and 4 bases from J, the junction kept 9 bases outside the gene matches. The CDR3 extends over 16 amino acids. Per germline, CDR1 SGHVS and CDR2 FQNEAQ. Written as DNA, the CDR3 is TGTGCCAGCAGCTCACGGGACAGGGGACGGTTAGAGACCCAGTACTTC. Its translation: CASSSRDRGRLETQYF. The full variable domain, its missing parts supplied by reference TRBV7-8 and TRBJ2-5, is GAGVSQSPRYKVAKRGQDVALRCDPISGHVSLFWYQQALGQGPEFLTYFQNEAQLDKSGLPSDRFFAERPEGSVSTLKIQRTQQEDSAVYLCASSSRDRGRLETQYFGPGTRLLVL.

This clone has a handful of counts. A much larger clone differs by one base, so this may be a read error. The chain employs TRBV6-9 and TRBJ1-1; D unclear. The CDR3 contains 11 residues. Per the germline V gene, CDR1 is MNHGY and CDR2 is SVAAGI. In nucleotides, the CDR3 is TGTGCTAGCAGTTACCGCACTGAAGCTTTCTTT. Residues: CASSYRTEAFF.

A few counts support this clone. V usage is TRBV6-1 and J usage is TRBJ1-2, with 10 bases matching TRBD1. V lost 6 bases to trimming and J lost 6 bases; unmatched junction nucleotides: 13. CDR1 and CDR2 from the germline V gene are MNHNS and SASEGT. The CDR3 extends over 16 amino acids. The CDR3 nucleotides read TGTGCCAGCAGGGCGGACAGGGGGTCGGGGAGTGATGGCTACACCTTC. This sequence encodes CASRADRGSGSDGYTF.

This clone appeared many times. This chain joins TRBV18 and TRBJ2-6; D could derive from TRBD1 or TRBD2 (5 bases each). Germline V gene lookup returns CDR1 KGHSH and CDR2 LQKENI. Deletions cut 7 bases from V and 0 bases from J, with 16 bases between. There are 17 residues in the CDR3. The CDR3 DNA reads as TGTGCCAGCTACCTTGGGGGAGCCCTCTCTGGGGCCAACGTCCTGACTTTC. Its protein product is CASYLGGALSGANVLTF.

This clone was recorded many times. The V call is TRBV5-1, the J call TRBJ2-2, with D unresolved. V was clipped by 6 bases and J by 2 bases, with 8 bases between them. The CDR3 sequence is 13 residues long. Germline V gives CDR1 SGHRS, CDR2 YFSETQ. CDR3 coding DNA: TGCGCCAGCAACATGGAAAACACCGGGGAGCTGTTTTTT. Protein product: CASNMENTGELFF.

This chain uses TRBV20-1 with TRBJ2-4; 12 bases map to TRBD2. The CDR3 runs 17 residues. Germline V gene sequence: CDR1 DFQATT, CDR2 SNEGSKA (reference sequence). V shed 5 bases and J 0 bases; nucleotides not matched to a gene: 8. In nucleotides, the CDR3 is TGCAGTGCTCAAGGACTAGCGGGAACGGAAGCCAAAAACATTCAGTACTTC. As protein: CSAQGLAGTEAKNIQYF.

The table lists this clone with many counts. V is TRBV7-8 and J is TRBJ2-1; perhaps TRBD2 as D (5 bases). The CDR3 covers 18 residues. The germline gives CDR1 SGHVS, CDR2 FQNEAQ. V lost 2 bases, J lost 0 bases, and 17 bases lay in between. The CDR3 DNA follows: TGTGCCAGCAGCTTATACGACTATCCAAGTAGCTCCTACAATGAGCAGTTCTTC. The encoded protein is CASSLYDYPSSSYNEQFF.

This clone was counted ten times or more. Other nucleotide sequences from this sample produce the same CDR3. CDR3 sequence (DNA): TGTGCCAGCAGCCACCCTGGCGGAGCCCAAGAGACCCAGTACTTC. It is translated as CASSHPGGAQETQYF. This chain uses TRBV7-9 with TRBJ2-5; D uncertain. V shed 5 bases and J shed 1 base, with 14 bases lying between them. The CDR3 length is 15 residues. CDR1 is SEHNR, CDR2 FQNEAQ, per germline (reference sequence).